This is a list of T cell receptor beta chains from one sample in a study of OX40 agonist ivuxolimab in advanced cancers. Measured with immunoSEQ multiplex PCR; TCRdb has only the in-frame clones, and not every one. In the table there are about 66,000 clones, around 90% of which are singletons. The sequenced sample was CD4+ or CD8+ T cells sorted from blood, obtained in a trial of the OX40 agonist ivuxolimab. Source of these receptors: an adult with an advanced solid tumor such as melanoma, head and neck, liver or kidney cancer. The CDR3 runs from the conserved cysteine through the conserved F or W.

V: TRBV11-2
CDR3: CASSLRTGMISGNTIYF

V: TRBV25-1
CDR3: CASSDPANTEAFF

V: TRBV5-4
CDR3: CASSLLATDTQYF

V: TRBV5-1
CDR3: CASFPGTGELFF

V: TRBV9
CDR3: CASSVRDSNEKLFF

V: TRBV15
CDR3: CATSTKGGIQPQHF

V: TRBV7-7
CDR3: CASSLGVEGALAKNIQYF

V: TRBV7-9
CDR3: CASSPGKARGRDEQYF

V: TRBV2
CDR3: CASSESRRLLYEQYF

V: TRBV5-5
CDR3: CASSHLWASGNTGELFF

V: TRBV13
CDR3: CASSLGQETQYF

V: TRBV5-1
CDR3: CASSKRQKETQYF

V: TRBV10-2
CDR3: CASSGDTEAFF

V: TRBV7-3
CDR3: CASSLGAASAEAFF

V: TRBV2
CDR3: CASSVTGTEGNTIYF

V: TRBV18
CDR3: CASSRASGYEQYF

V: TRBV29-1
CDR3: CSVVWGKGGNQPQHF

V: TRBV5-1
CDR3: CASSLGNTGSYEQYF

V: TRBV7-9
CDR3: CASSLALGRQETQYF

V: TRBV30
CDR3: CAWSVVGDTIYF

V: TRBV15
CDR3: CATSRTGEGTQYF

V: TRBV4-2
CDR3: CASSQVDTGGSQPQHF

V: TRBV6-5
CDR3: CASSRDRANYGYTF